This paragraph covers one T cell receptor (beta chain) sequence. The target antigen is unknown. The CDR3 runs 12 residues. CDR1 MNHEY and CDR2 SVGEGT come from the germline V gene. Trimming pared 2 bases from V and 7 bases from J, leaving 8 bases between. TCRdb's table, derived via immunoSEQ multiplex PCR, lists solely in-frame clones and lacks some. Among around 60,000 clones listed, around 80% were seen once. This sample was included in a study of vaccination effects on CD4 cells after COVID-19. Investigators separated out CD4+ T cells once 9 to 11 days of culture had passed. This TCR derives from a human donor who received a COVID-19 vaccine. This specimen consisted of CD4+ T cells from PBMCs cultured without peptide, obtained before COVID-19 vaccination. The rearrangement joins TRBV6-2 or TRBV6-3 to TRBJ1-1; D possibly corresponds to TRBD1 (5 bases). DNA of the CDR3: TGTGCCAGCAGTTACGGGACCGTTGAAGCTTTCTTT. Encoded protein: CASSYGTVEAFF.